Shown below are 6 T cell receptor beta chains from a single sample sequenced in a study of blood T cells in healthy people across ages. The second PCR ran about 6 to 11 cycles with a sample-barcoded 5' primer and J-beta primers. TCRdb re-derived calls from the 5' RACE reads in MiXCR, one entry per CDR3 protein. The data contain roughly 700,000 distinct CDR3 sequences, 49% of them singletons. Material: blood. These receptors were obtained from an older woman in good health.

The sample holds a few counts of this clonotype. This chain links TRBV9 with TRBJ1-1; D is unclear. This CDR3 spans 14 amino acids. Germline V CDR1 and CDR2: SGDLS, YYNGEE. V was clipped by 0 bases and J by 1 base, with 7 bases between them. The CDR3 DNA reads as TGTGCCAGCAGCGTAGGAGGGTCGAACACTGAAGCTTTCTTT. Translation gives CASSVGGSNTEAFF.

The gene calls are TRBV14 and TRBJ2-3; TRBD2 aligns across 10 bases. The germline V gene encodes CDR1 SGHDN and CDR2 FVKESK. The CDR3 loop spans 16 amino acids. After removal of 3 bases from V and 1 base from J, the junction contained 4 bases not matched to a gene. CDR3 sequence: CASSHGLAERTDTQYF. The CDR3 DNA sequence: TGTGCCAGCAGCCACGGACTAGCGGAACGCACAGATACGCAGTATTTT.

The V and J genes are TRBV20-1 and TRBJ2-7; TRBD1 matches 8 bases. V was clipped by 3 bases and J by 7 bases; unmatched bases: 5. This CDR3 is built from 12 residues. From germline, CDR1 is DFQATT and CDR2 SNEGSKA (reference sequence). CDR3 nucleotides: TGCAGTGCTAGTGGTAGGGACAGGGAGCAGTACTTC. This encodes CSASGRDREQYF.

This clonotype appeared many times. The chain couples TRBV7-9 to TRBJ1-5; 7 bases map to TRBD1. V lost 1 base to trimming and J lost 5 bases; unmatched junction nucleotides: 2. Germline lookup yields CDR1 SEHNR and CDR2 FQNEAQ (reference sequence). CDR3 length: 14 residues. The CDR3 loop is CASSLEGADQPQHF. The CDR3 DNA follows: TGTGCCAGCAGCTTAGAGGGGGCAGATCAGCCCCAGCATTTT. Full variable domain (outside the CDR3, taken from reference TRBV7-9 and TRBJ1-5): DTGVSQNPRHKITKRGQNVTFRCDPISEHNRLYWYRQTLGQGPEFLTYFQNEAQLEKSRLLSDRFSAERPKGSFSTLEIQRTEQGDSAMYLCASSLEGADQPQHFGDGTRLSIL.

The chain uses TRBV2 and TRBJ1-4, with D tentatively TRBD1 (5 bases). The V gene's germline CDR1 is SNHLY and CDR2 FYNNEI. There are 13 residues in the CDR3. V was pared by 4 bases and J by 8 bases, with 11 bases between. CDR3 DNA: TGTGCCAGCAGTGGCAGGGAGGTAGAAAAACTGTTTTTT. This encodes CASSGREVEKLFF.

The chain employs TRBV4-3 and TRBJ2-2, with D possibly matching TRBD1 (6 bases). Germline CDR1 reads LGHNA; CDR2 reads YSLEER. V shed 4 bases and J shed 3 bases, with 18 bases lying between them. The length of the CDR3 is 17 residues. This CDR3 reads CASSLGQGSGYTGELFF. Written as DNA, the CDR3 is TGCGCCAGCAGCCTCGGCCAGGGGAGCGGTTACACCGGGGAGCTGTTTTTT.